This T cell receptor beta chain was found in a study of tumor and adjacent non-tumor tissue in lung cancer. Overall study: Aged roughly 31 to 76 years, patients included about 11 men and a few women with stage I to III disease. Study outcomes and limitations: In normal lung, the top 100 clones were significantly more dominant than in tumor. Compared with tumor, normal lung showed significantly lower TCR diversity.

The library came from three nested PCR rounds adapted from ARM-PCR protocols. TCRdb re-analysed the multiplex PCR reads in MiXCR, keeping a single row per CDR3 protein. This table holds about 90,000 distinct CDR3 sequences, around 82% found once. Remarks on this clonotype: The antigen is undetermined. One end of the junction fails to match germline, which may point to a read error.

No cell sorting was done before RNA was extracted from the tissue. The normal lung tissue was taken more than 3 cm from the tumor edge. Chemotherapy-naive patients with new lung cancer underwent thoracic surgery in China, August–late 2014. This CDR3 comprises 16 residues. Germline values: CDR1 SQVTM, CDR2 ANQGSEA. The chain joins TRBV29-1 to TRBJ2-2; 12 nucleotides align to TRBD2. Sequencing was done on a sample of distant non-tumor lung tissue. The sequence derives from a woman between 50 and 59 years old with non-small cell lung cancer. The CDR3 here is CSVEAPSGGAPGELSF. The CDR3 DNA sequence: TGCAGCGTTGAAGCCCCTAGCGGGGGGGCCCCCGGGGAGCTGTCTTTT.